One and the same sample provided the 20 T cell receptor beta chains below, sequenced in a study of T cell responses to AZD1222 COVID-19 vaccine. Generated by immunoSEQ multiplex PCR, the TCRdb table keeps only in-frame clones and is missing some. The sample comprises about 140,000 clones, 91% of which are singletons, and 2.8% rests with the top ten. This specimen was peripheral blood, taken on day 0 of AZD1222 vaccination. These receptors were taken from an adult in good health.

The CDR3 DNA reads TGTGCCAGCAGTTTCACCTCAGGGGAGCAGTACTTC. Translated: CASSFTSGEQYF. The chain joins TRBV2 to TRBJ2-7; TRBD1 is a possible D gene (5 bases). V dropped 5 bases and J dropped 7 bases, with 12 bases sitting between them. Germline V gene sequence: CDR1 SNHLY, CDR2 FYNNEI. CDR3 size: 12 residues. Supplemented by reference TRBV2 and TRBJ2-7, the full variable domain reads EPEVTQTPSHQVTQMGQEVILRCVPISNHLYFYWYRQILGQKVEFLVSFYNNEISEKSEIFDDQFSVERPDGSNFTLKIRSTKLEDSAMYFCASSFTSGEQYFGPGTRLTVT.

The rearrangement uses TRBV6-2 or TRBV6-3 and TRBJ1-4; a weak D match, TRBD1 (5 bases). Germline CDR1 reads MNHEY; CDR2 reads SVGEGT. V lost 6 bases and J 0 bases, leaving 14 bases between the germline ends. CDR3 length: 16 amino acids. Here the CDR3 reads CASSRTPTATNEKLFF. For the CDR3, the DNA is TGTGCCAGCAGCCGAACCCCGACAGCAACTAATGAAAAACTGTTTTTT.

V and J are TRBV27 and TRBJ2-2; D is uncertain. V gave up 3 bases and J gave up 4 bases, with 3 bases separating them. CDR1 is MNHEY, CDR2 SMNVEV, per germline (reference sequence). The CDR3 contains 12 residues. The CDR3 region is CASSLSTGELFF. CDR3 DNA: TGTGCCAGCAGTTTGTCCACCGGGGAGCTGTTTTTT.

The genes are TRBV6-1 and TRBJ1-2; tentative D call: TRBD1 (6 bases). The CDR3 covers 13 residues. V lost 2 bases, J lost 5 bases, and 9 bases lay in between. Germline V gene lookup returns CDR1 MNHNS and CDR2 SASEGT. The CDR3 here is CASSERGDYGYTF. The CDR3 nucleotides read TGTGCCAGCAGTGAAAGGGGGGATTATGGCTACACCTTC.

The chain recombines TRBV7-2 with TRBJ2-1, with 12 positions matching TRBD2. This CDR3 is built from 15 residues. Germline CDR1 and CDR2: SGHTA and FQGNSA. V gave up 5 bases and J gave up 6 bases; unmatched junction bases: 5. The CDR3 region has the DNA TGTGCCAGCAGCGCACCTAGCGGGGGGGCCAATGAGCAGTTCTTC. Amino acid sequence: CASSAPSGGANEQFF.

CDR3 bases: TGTGCCAGCAGCTTAGTGCTAGCGTCCCGCACAGATACGCAGTATTTT. Its protein product is CASSLVLASRTDTQYF. The chain couples TRBV7-2 to TRBJ2-3, with a weak D call TRBD2 (6 bases). This CDR3 has 16 amino acids. CDR1 is SGHTA, CDR2 FQGNSA, per germline. V dropped 1 base and J dropped 1 base, with 12 bases sitting between them.

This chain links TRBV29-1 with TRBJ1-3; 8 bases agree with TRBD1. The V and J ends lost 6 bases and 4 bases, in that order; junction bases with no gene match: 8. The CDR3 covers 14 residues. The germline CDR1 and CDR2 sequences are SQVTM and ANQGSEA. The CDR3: CSVAGGAGGNTIYF. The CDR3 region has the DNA TGCAGCGTCGCAGGGGGCGCAGGGGGAAACACCATATATTTT.

Written as DNA, the CDR3 is TGTGCCAGCAGCCCCCTGTCCCAGAGCCTGATGGGGGAGCTGTTTTTT. This encodes CASSPLSQSLMGELFF. The rearrangement joins TRBV11-3 to TRBJ2-2; D is ambiguous. The CDR3 loop spans 16 amino acids. V was trimmed by 5 bases and J by 8 bases, leaving 21 bases between them. Germline CDR1 is SGHNT and CDR2 is YENEEA.

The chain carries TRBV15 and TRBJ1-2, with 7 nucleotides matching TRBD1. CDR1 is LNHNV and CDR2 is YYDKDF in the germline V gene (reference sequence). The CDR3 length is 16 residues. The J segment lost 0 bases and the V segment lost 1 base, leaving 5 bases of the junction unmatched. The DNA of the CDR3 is TGTGCCACCAGCAGAGCCGGGGACAGCTCTAACTATGGCTACACCTTC. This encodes CATSRAGDSSNYGYTF.

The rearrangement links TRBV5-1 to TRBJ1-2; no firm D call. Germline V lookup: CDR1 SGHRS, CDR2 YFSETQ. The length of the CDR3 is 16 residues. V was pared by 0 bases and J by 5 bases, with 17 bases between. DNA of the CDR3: TGCGCCAGCAGCTTGGACCCGACACGTCAGAGGTATGGCTACACCTTC. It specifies CASSLDPTRQRYGYTF.

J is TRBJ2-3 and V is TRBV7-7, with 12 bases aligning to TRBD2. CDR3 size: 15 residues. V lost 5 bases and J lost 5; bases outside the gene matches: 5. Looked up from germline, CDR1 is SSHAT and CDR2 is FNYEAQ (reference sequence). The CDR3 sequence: CASSPTSGSQDTQYF. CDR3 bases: TGTGCCAGCAGCCCGACTAGCGGGAGCCAAGATACGCAGTATTTT.

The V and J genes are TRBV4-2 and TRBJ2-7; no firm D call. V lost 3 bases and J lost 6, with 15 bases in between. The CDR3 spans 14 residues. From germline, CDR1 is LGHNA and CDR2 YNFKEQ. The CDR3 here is CASSHRLDTGEQYF. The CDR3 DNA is TGTGCCAGCAGCCATCGATTAGACACCGGCGAGCAGTACTTC.

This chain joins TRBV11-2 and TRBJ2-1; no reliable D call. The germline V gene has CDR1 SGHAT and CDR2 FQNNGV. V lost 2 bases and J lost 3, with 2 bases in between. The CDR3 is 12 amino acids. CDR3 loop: CASSLNYNEQFF. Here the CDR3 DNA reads TGTGCCAGCAGCTTAAACTACAATGAGCAGTTCTTC.

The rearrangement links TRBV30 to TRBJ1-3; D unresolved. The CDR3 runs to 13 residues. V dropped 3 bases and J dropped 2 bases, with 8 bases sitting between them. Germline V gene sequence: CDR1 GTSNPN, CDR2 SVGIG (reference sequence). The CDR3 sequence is CAWRHHAGNTIYF. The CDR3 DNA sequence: TGTGCCTGGAGGCACCACGCTGGAAACACCATATATTTT.

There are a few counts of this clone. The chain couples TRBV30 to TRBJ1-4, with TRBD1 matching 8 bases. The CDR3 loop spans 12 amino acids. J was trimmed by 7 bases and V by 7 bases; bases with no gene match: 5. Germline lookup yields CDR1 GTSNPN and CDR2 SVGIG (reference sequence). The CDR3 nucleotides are TGTGCCTATCGACAGGGGATTGAAAAACTGTTTTTT. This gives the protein CAYRQGIEKLFF.

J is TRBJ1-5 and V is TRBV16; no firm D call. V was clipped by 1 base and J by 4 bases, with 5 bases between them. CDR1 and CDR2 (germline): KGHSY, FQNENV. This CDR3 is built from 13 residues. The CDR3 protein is CASSQFRNQPQHF. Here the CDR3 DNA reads TGTGCCAGCAGCCAATTTAGGAATCAGCCCCAGCATTTT. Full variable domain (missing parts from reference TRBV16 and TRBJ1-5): GEEVAQTPKHLVRGEGQKAKLYCAPIKGHSYVFWYQQVLKNEFKFLISFQNENVFDETGMPKERFSAKCLPNSPCSLEIQATKLEDSAVYFCASSQFRNQPQHFGDGTRLSIL.

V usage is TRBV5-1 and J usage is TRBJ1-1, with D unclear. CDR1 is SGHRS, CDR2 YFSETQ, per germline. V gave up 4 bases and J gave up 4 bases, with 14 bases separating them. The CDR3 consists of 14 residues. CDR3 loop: CASSPNSWGTEAFF. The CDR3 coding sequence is TGCGCCAGCAGCCCGAACTCTTGGGGCACTGAAGCTTTCTTT.

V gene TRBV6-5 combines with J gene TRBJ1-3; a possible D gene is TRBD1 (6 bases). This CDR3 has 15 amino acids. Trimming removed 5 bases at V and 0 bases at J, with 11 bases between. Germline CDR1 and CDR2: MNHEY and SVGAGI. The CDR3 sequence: CASSRGGRSGNTIYF. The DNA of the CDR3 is TGTGCCAGCAGTAGGGGGGGCCGCTCTGGAAACACCATATATTTT.

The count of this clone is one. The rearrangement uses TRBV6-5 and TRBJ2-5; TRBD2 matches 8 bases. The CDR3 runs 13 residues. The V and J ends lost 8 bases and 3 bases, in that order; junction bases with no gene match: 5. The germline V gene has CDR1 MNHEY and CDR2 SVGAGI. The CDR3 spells CASGKLAEETQYF. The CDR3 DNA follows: TGTGCCAGCGGAAAACTAGCGGAAGAGACCCAGTACTTC.

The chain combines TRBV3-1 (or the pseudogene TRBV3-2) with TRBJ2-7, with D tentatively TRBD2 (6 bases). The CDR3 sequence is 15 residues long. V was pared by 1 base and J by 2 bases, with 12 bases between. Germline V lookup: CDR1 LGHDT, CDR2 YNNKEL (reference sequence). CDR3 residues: CASSQGGTVAYEQYF. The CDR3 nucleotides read TGTGCCAGCAGCCAAGGGGGGACTGTTGCCTACGAGCAGTACTTC.